This T cell receptor (beta chain) was sequenced for a study of CD8 T cells in ankylosing spondylitis. The study's findings and limits: Clones linked to the disease showed a CD8+ phenotype. They occurred at relatively low frequencies in peripheral blood. Characteristic, it appeared, of ankylosing spondylitis blood was a TCR beta motif of eight highly homologous variants.

This clonotype was seen ten or more times. The antigen is not known. V lost 2 bases and J 14 bases, leaving 18 bases between the germline ends. From germline, CDR1 is SGHVS and CDR2 FNYEAQ. The CDR3 contains 14 residues. Quantitative 5'-RACE with molecular barcodes generated TCR beta libraries. Each CDR3 protein gets one entry after TCRdb re-called the 5' RACE reads with MiXCR. The sample has under 250,000 distinct CDR3 sequences, 6% to 8.5% seen once; the top ten hold 12% to 15%. The origin of this receptor is a male donor with ankylosing spondylitis. The chain employs TRBV7-6 and TRBJ1-4, with D hard to call. Sequencing was carried out using blood, either unsorted or a sorted T cell fraction (not recorded which). The CDR3 DNA follows: TGTGCCAGCAGCTTAAGCTACGGCAGATTAGACCTGTTTTTT. This translates into CASSLSYGRLDLFF. The variable domain in full, with the rest retrieved from reference TRBV7-6 and TRBJ1-4, is GAGVSQSPRYKVTKRGQDVALRCDPISGHVSLYWYRQALGQGPEFLTYFNYEAQQDKSGLPNDRFSAERPEGSISTLTIQRTEQRDSAMYRCASSLSYGRLDLFFGSGTQLSVL.